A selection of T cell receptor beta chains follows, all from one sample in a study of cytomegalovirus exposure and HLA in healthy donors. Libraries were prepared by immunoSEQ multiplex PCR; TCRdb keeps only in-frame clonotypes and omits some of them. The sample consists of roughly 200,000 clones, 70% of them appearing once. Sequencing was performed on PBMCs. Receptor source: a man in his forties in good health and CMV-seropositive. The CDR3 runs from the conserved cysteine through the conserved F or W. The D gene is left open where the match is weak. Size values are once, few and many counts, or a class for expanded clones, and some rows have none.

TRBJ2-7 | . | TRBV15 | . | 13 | CATSFGLTYEQYF | TGTGCCACCAGCTTCGGGTTGACCTACGAGCAGTACTTC
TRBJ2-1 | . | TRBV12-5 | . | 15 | CASGLVVSGGNEQFF | TGTGCTAGTGGTTTGGTTGTTTCGGGTGGCAATGAGCAGTTCTTC
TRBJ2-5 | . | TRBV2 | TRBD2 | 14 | CASSDLAGDETQYF | TGTGCCAGCAGTGACTTAGCGGGGGACGAGACCCAGTACTTC
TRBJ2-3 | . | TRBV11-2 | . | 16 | CASSSGWGGPTNTQYF | TGTGCCAGCAGCAGTGGGTGGGGGGGGCCCACAAATACGCAGTATTTT
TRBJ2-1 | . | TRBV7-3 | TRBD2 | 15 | CASRLTSGGTDEQFF | TGTGCCAGCAGGTTGACTAGCGGGGGAACGGATGAGCAGTTCTTC
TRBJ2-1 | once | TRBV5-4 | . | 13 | CASTLGPGNEQFF | TGTGCCAGCACCCTTGGTCCGGGGAATGAGCAGTTCTTC
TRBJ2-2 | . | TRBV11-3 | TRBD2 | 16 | CASSAQSGGASGELFF | TGTGCCAGCAGCGCACAGTCCGGGGGGGCTTCCGGGGAGCTGTTTTTT
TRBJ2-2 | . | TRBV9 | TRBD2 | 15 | CASTGGLDPLGELFF | TGTGCCAGCACGGGAGGACTAGACCCTCTCGGGGAGCTGTTTTTT
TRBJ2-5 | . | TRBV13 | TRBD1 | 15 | CASSFRDRGGETQYF | TGTGCCAGCAGCTTCCGGGACAGGGGGGGGGAGACCCAGTACTTC
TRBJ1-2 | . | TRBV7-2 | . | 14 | CASSLAGGALGYTF | TGTGCCAGCAGCTTAGCTGGGGGGGCCCTTGGCTACACCTTC
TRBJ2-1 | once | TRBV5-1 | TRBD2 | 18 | CASSPGTSGGRSYNEQFF | TGCGCCAGCAGCCCTGGGACTAGCGGGGGGCGCTCCTACAATGAGCAGTTCTTC
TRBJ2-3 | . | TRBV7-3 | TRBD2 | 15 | CASSPSNVAGDTQYF | TGTGCCAGCAGCCCCAGTAACGTAGCGGGGGATACGCAGTATTTT
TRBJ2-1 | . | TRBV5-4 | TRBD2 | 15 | CASSPGGEGGNEQFF | TGTGCCAGCAGCCCCGGGGGGGAGGGGGGCAATGAGCAGTTCTTC
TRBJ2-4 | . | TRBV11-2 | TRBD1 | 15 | CASSYRGLAKNIQYF | TGTGCCAGCAGCTACAGGGGATTAGCCAAAAACATTCAGTACTTC
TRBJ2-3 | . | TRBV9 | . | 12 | CASSAPGDTQYF | TGTGCCAGCAGCGCGCCAGGAGATACGCAGTATTTT
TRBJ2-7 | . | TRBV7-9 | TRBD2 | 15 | CSSSLAGRAAYEQYF | TGTTCCAGCAGCTTAGCGGGAAGAGCGGCTTACGAGCAGTACTTC
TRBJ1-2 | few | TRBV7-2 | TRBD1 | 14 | CASSSQGAPAGYTF | TGTGCCAGCAGCTCACAGGGGGCGCCGGCGGGCTACACCTTC
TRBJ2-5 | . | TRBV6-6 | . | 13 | CASSLHRGGEQYF | TGTGCCAGCAGTCTCCACAGGGGCGGGGAGCAGTACTTC
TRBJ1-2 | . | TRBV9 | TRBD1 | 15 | CASSVSTGGFYGYTF | TGTGCCAGCAGCGTATCGACAGGGGGCTTCTATGGCTACACCTTC
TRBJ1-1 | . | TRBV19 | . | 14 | CASKGRRQDAEAFF | TGTGCCAGTAAGGGGAGAAGACAGGACGCTGAAGCTTTCTTT
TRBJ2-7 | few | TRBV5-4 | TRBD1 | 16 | CASSLDRAPPSYEQYF | TGTGCCAGCAGCCTTGACAGGGCCCCACCCTCCTACGAGCAGTACTTC
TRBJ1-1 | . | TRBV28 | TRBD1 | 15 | CASSPSTGLDTEAFF | TGTGCCAGCAGTCCATCGACAGGGTTGGACACTGAAGCTTTCTTT
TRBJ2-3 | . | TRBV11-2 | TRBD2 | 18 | CASSFYNAGRGGLDTQYF | TGTGCCAGCAGCTTTTACAATGCCGGGCGGGGGGGCTTAGATACGCAGTATTTT
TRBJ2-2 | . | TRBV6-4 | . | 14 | CASSASSNTGELFF | TGTGCCAGCAGTGCCTCCAGTAACACCGGGGAGCTGTTTTTT
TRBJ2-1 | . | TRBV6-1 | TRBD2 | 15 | CASSGSGGYDNEQFF | TGTGCCAGCAGTGGATCGGGGGGGTACGACAATGAGCAGTTCTTC
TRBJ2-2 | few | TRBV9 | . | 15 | CASSVGGGGTGELFF | TGTGCCAGCAGCGTAGGAGGGGGTGGCACCGGGGAGCTGTTTTTT
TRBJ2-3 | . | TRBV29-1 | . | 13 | CSVGGYSTDTQYF | TGCAGCGTTGGAGGTTATAGCACAGATACGCAGTATTTT
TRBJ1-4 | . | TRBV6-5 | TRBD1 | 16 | CASSYQQGAGDEKLFF | TGTGCCAGCAGTTACCAGCAGGGGGCAGGGGATGAAAAACTGTTTTTT
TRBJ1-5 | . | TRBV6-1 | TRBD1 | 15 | CASSFFTGGNQPQHF | TGTGCCAGCAGTTTCTTCACAGGGGGAAATCAGCCCCAGCATTTT
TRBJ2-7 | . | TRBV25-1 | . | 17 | CASSESGRGSTDYEQYF | TGTGCCAGCAGTGAATCCGGAAGAGGGAGCACGGACTACGAGCAGTACTTC
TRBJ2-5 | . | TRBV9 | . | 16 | CASSVGIGNAQETQYF | TGTGCCAGCAGCGTAGGAATCGGGAACGCCCAAGAGACCCAGTACTTC
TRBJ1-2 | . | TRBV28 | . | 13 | CASSLGLDYGYTF | TGTGCCAGCAGCCTGGGACTGGACTATGGCTACACCTTC
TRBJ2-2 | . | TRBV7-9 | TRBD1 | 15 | CSSSLGRQGAGELFF | TGTTCCAGCAGCTTAGGGAGACAGGGCGCCGGGGAGCTGTTTTTT
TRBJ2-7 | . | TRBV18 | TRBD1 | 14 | CASSTQGATYEQYF | TGTGCCAGCTCAACCCAGGGGGCCACCTACGAGCAGTACTTC
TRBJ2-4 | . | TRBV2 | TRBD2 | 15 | CASSYLLAEVDIQYF | TGTGCCAGCAGTTACCTCCTAGCGGAAGTAGACATTCAGTACTTC
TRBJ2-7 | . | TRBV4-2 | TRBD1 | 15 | CASSLRTGDYYEQYF | TGTGCCAGCAGCCTAAGGACAGGGGACTATTACGAGCAGTACTTC
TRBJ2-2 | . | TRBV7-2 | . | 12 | CASRLGAGELFF | TGTGCCAGCAGGCTCGGGGCCGGGGAGCTGTTTTTT
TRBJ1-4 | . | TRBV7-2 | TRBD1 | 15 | CASSARQGAFEKLFF | TGTGCCAGCAGCGCTAGACAGGGGGCCTTTGAAAAACTGTTTTTT
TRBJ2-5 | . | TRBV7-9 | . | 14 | CASSPEGPLETQYF | TGTGCCAGCAGCCCAGAGGGCCCCTTGGAGACCCAGTACTTC
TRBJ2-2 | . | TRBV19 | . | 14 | CASSMGEGTGELFF | TGTGCCAGTAGTATGGGAGAGGGAACCGGGGAGCTGTTTTTT
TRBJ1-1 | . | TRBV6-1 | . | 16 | CASSEAILDTRRGAFF | TGTGCCAGCAGTGAAGCGATCCTGGACACTCGGAGGGGAGCTTTCTTT
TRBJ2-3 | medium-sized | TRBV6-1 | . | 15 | CASSEAGARTDTQYF | TGTGCCAGCAGTGAAGCGGGGGCCCGCACAGATACGCAGTATTTT
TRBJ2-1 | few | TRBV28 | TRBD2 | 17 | CASSSRSRGGTYNEQFF | TGTGCCAGCAGCAGTCGATCACGGGGGGGCACCTACAATGAGCAGTTCTTC
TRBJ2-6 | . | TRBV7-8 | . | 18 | CASSLYLRRGSGANVLTF | TGTGCCAGCAGCTTATATTTGAGGAGGGGCTCTGGGGCCAACGTCCTGACTTTC
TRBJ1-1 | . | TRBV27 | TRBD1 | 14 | CASSIRTGDTEAFF | TGTGCCAGCAGTATCAGGACAGGGGACACTGAAGCTTTCTTT
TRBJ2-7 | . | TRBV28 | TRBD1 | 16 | CASSLPTGGRGYEQYF | TGTGCCAGCAGTTTGCCGACAGGGGGCAGGGGGTACGAGCAGTACTTC
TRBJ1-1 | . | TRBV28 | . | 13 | CASSLPVSTEAFF | TGTGCCAGCAGTTTACCAGTAAGCACTGAAGCTTTCTTT
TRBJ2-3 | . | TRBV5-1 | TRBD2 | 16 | CASTPRSGGTSDTQYF | TGCGCCAGCACCCCCCGGAGCGGGGGTACATCAGATACGCAGTATTTT
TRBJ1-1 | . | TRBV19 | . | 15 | CASSIVAGSGTEAFF | TGTGCCAGTAGTATAGTAGCCGGGAGTGGCACTGAAGCTTTCTTT
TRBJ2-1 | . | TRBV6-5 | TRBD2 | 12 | CASSLWGGEQFF | TGTGCCAGCAGCCTCTGGGGGGGTGAGCAGTTCTTC
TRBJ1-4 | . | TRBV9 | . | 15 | CASSVGGGEREKLFF | TGTGCCAGCAGCGTAGGAGGGGGGGAACGCGAAAAACTGTTTTTT
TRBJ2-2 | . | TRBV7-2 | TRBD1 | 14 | CASSPRGQTGELFF | TGTGCCAGCAGCCCTCGGGGACAGACCGGGGAGCTGTTTTTT
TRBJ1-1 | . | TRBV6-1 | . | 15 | CASSDPTGSGTEAFF | TGTGCCAGCAGTGACCCTACAGGGTCAGGCACTGAAGCTTTCTTT